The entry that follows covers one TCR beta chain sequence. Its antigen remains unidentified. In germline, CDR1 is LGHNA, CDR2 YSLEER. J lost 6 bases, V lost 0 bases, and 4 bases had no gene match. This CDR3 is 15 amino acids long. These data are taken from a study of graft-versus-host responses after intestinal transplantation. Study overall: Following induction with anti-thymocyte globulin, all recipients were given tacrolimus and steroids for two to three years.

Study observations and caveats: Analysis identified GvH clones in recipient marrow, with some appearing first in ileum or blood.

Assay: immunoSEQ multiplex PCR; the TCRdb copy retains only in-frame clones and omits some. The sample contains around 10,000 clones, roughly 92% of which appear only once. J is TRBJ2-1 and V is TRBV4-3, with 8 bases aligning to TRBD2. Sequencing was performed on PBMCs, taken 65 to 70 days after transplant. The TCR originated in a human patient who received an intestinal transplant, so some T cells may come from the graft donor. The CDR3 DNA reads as TGCGCCAGCAGCCAAGAGGTTAGCGGGATCAATGAGCAGTTCTTC. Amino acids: CASSQEVSGINEQFF.